This T cell receptor beta chain is drawn from a study of T cell repertoires in aging, cancer and after chemotherapy. Trimming took 4 bases from V and 7 from J, leaving 7 bases between them. The CDR3 has 12 residues. The V gene's germline CDR1 is SEHNR and CDR2 FQNEAQ (reference sequence). A mixed TRB-A/B primer pool amplified rearranged TRB by multiplex touch-down PCR. A single record per CDR3 protein comes from TCRdb applying MiXCR to the multiplex PCR reads. The table has over 1,000 distinct CDR3 sequences, roughly 29% seen once. Peripheral blood genomic DNA, not sorted cells or RNA, was the template. Only a few counts were recorded for this clonotype.

The chain employs TRBV7-9 and TRBJ2-2; D gene uncertain. Input material: blood. The origin of this receptor is a human donor with a blood cancer. The CDR3 loop reads CASSSVSGELFF. The CDR3 coding sequence is TGTGCCAGCAGCTCCGTGAGCGGGGAGCTGTTTTTT.